This T cell receptor (beta chain) was profiled in a study of cytomegalovirus exposure and HLA in healthy donors. Findings of the study overall: CMV serostatus was the sole immune exposure data available.

In its sample, this clone was seen a few times. Antigen: not known. CDR1 and CDR2 from the germline V gene are SGDLS and YYNGEE. V was trimmed by 0 bases and J by 0 bases, leaving 13 bases between them. The CDR3 covers 17 residues. The primer mix had 60 Vbeta and 13 Jbeta primers. Sequenced by immunoSEQ multiplex PCR; TCRdb stores in-frame clones only, minus some. The table has some 180,000 clones, around 80% seen once. The material sequenced was PBMCs. The genes are TRBV9 and TRBJ1-3; D might be TRBD1 (6 bases). The receptor was isolated from a man aged 40-50 years in good health and CMV-seropositive. As DNA, the CDR3 is TGTGCCAGCAGCGTAGCCCTGGACAGTTTCTCTGGAAACACCATATATTTT. Amino acids: CASSVALDSFSGNTIYF.